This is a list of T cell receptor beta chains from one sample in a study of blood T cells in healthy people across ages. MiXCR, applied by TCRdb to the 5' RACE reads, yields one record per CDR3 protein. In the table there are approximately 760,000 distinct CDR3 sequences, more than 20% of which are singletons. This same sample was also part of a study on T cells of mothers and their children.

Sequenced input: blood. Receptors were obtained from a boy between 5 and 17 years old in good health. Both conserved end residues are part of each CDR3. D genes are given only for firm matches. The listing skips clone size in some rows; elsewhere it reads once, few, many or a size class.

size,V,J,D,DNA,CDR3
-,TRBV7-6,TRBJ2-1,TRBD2,TGTGCCAGCAGCTTTAAGTGGAAGAATGGGACTATTTACAATGAGCAGTTCTTC,CASSFKWKNGTIYNEQFF
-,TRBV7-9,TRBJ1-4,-,TGTGCCAGCAGCCTGGGCGGATCTGCAACTAATGAAAAACCGTTTTTT,CASSLGGSATNEKPFF
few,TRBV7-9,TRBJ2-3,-,TGTGCCAGCAGCTGGAAGCGGAGGCGCACAGATACGCAGTATTTT,CASSWKRRRTDTQYF
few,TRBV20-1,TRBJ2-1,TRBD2,TGCAGTGCTAGAGATTACAAAGGTTCGGGACTAGTGGGTGAGCAGTTCTTC,CSARDYKGSGLVGEQFF
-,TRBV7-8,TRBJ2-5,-,TGTGTCAGCAGAGGCGGACTCCAAGAGACCCAGTACTTC,CVSRGGLQETQYF
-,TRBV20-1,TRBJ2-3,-,TGCAGTGCTAGGAAGGGGGATACGCAGTATTTT,CSARKGDTQYF
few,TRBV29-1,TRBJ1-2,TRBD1,TGCAGCGTTGAAGATCTAGGGGAGACAGGGACCTATGGCTACACCTTC,CSVEDLGETGTYGYTF
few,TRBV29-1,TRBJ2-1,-,TGCAGCAGACTCGGACGGAACAATGAGCAGTTCTTC,CSRLGRNNEQFF
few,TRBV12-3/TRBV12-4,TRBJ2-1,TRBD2,TGTGCCAGCACGACTAGCGGTTCCTACAATGAGCAGTTCTTC,CASTTSGSYNEQFF
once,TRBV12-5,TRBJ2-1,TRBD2,TGTGCTAGTGGTCCAACCGGACTAGCGGGAGTGTCGGGGCAGTTCTTC,CASGPTGLAGVSGQFF
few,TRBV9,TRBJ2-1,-,TGTGCCAGCAGCGTAGATGGAAGAAACCACAATGAGCAGTTCTTC,CASSVDGRNHNEQFF